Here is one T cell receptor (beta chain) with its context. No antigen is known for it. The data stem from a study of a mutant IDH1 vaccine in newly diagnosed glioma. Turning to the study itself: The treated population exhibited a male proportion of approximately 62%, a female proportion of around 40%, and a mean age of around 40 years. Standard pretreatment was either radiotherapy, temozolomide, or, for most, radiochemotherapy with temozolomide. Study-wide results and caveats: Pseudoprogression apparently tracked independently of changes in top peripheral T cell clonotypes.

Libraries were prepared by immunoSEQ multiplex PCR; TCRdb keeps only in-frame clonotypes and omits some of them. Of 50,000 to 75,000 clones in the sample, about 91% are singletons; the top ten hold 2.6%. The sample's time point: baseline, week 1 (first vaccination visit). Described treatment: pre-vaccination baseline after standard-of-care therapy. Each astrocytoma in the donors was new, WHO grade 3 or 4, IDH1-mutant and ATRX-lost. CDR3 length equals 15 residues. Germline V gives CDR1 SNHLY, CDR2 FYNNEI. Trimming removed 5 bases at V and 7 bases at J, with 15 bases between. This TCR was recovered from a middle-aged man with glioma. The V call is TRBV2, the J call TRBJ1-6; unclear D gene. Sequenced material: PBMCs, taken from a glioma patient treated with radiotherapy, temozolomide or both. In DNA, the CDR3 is TGTGCCAGCAGTCCCACGGCCCTTGGGAATTCACCCCTCCACTTT. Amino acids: CASSPTALGNSPLHF.